The 17 T cell receptor beta chains below all came from one sample that was sequenced in a study of post-analysis software for immune sequencing data. General study results and limits: Elevated frequency relative to controls characterized four to six TRBV segments in patients, TRBV5-6, TRBV5-1 and TRBV20-1 among them.

The TCR beta cDNA libraries carried unique molecular identifiers. TCRdb ran MiXCR on the PCR reads and lists one entry per CDR3 protein. The sample comprises 450,000 or so distinct CDR3 sequences, under 55% of which are singletons, and 9.5% to 13% rests with the top ten. Their target antigens are unknown. What was sequenced was blood. All receptors derive from a girl aged 5-17 years with multiple sclerosis.

This clonotype was seen a handful of times. This chain links TRBV12-3 or TRBV12-4 with TRBJ1-1; D unresolved. The CDR3 is 12 amino acids. V was trimmed by 5 bases and J by 4 bases, leaving 8 bases between them. The CDR3 is CASSMGSTEAFF. The CDR3 DNA reads TGTGCCAGCAGTATGGGCAGCACTGAAGCTTTCTTT.

A note on this clonotype: Given a much more abundant clone one base away, this may be a read error. No conserved phenylalanine or tryptophan is present at the end of the CDR3, so a read error is the likely explanation. The rearrangement links TRBV27 to TRBJ2-1, with 8 positions matching TRBD2. In germline, CDR1 is MNHEY, CDR2 SMNVEV (reference sequence). The V gene end was trimmed by 3 bases and the J gene end by 5 bases; junction bases not matched to a gene: 3. This CDR3 comprises 14 residues. The CDR3 DNA sequence: TGTGCCAGCAGTTTCGGGACTAGTGACAATGAGCAGTTCTCC. The encoded protein is CASSFGTSDNEQFS.

This clonotype was counted a few times. The V and J genes are TRBV4-3 and TRBJ2-3; no clear D gene. Trimming stripped 0 bases from V and 0 bases from J, with 7 bases between. Per germline, CDR1 LGHNA and CDR2 YSLEER. This CDR3 has 15 amino acids. The CDR3 here is CASSQEVGSTDTQYF. DNA of the CDR3: TGCGCCAGCAGCCAAGAGGTGGGAAGCACAGATACGCAGTATTTT.

This clonotype was observed once. V usage is TRBV9 and J usage is TRBJ2-5; 10 bases map to TRBD2. CDR1 and CDR2 (germline): SGDLS, YYNGEE. The CDR3 sequence is 14 residues long. Trimming removed 3 bases from V and 11 bases from J; junction bases left unmatched: 10. In DNA form, the CDR3 reads TGTGCCAGCAGCGGAACTAGCGGGGTGGGGGAGCAGTACTTC. The encoded protein is CASSGTSGVGEQYF.

Regarding this clonotype: Sequence at one end of the junction differs from germline and may be a read error. This chain uses TRBV6-2 or TRBV6-3 with TRBJ2-3; tentative D call: TRBD1 (5 bases). The CDR3 spans 15 residues. CDR1 and CDR2 (germline): MNHEY, SVGEGT. The chain's CDR3 is CASSYLGLPRDAQYF. CDR3 DNA sequence: TGTGCCAGCAGTTACTTGGGGCTACCGCGAGATGCGCAGTATTTT.

The chain has TRBV3-1 and TRBJ2-1; no definite D call. Germline V gene data show CDR1 as LGHDT and CDR2 as YNNKEL (reference sequence). This CDR3 has 12 residues. With 1 base removed from V and 3 bases from J, the gap between germline ends came to 1 base. CDR3 amino acids: CASSQVYNEQFF. DNA of the CDR3: TGTGCCAGCAGCCAAGTCTACAATGAGCAGTTCTTC.

The gene calls are TRBV29-1 and TRBJ1-1; TRBD1 matches at 8 bases. The germline V gene has CDR1 SQVTM and CDR2 ANQGSEA. The CDR3 is 12 amino acids. V lost 8 bases, J lost 1 base, and 3 bases stayed unmatched. The CDR3 region is CSTGTGNTEAFF. The CDR3 DNA reads TGCAGCACCGGGACAGGGAACACTGAAGCTTTCTTT.

The chain is built from TRBV7-2 and TRBJ2-7; 7 bases fit TRBD1. The CDR3 runs 14 residues. Germline values: CDR1 SGHTA, CDR2 FQGNSA. The V segment lost 6 bases and the J segment 0 bases; nucleotides outside the gene matches: 5. As DNA, the CDR3 is TGTGCCAGCAGAGTGACAGGGATCTCCTACGAGCAGTACTTC. Its translation: CASRVTGISYEQYF.

This clonotype was counted between two and nine times. The V call is TRBV4-3, the J call TRBJ2-7; tentatively, D is TRBD1 (5 bases). This CDR3 spans 15 amino acids. Germline V lookup: CDR1 LGHNA, CDR2 YSLEER. Trimming took off 0 bases at V and 5 bases at J, with 14 bases between the two ends. The CDR3 protein is CASSQDRRGHNEQYF. As DNA, the CDR3 is TGCGCCAGCAGCCAAGATCGTAGGGGCCACAACGAGCAGTACTTC.

The V gene is TRBV19, the J gene TRBJ2-1; D gene ambiguous. The CDR3 has 13 residues. Germline V gene lookup returns CDR1 LNHDA and CDR2 SQIVND (reference sequence). V lost 11 bases to trimming and J lost 1 base, with 12 bases between them. As DNA, the CDR3 is TGTGCCTCAAGCGCAGTTTCCTACAATGAGCAGTTCTTC. Its protein product is CASSAVSYNEQFF.

Regarding this clonotype: A single base separates this from a much larger clone, so it may be a read error. The CDR3 carries no conserved terminal phenylalanine or tryptophan, so it likely arises from a read error. This sequence joins TRBV20-1 and TRBJ2-5; 11 bases line up with TRBD2. TRBJ2-7 matches the DNA end more closely, so the J call is doubtful. The germline gives CDR1 DFQATT, CDR2 SNEGSKA (reference sequence). This CDR3 region has 12 residues. The CDR3 DNA reads TGCAGTGCTGGTACTAGCGGGAGCGAGCAGTACCTC. Its protein is CSAGTSGSEQYL.

The chain employs TRBV25-1 and TRBJ2-7; D gene uncertain. Germline-derived CDR1 and CDR2 are MGHDK and SYGVNS. The CDR3 is made up of 15 amino acids. V dropped 6 bases and J dropped 0 bases, with 15 bases sitting between them. The CDR3 DNA follows: TGTGCCAGCAGGCCGCCGGTAGCTTACTCCTACGAGCAGTACTTC. Its translation is CASRPPVAYSYEQYF.

The V gene is TRBV18, the J gene TRBJ1-2; D might be TRBD1 (5 bases). The CDR3 spans 14 residues. Germline lookup yields CDR1 KGHSH and CDR2 LQKENI. V lost 0 bases and J 3 bases, leaving 8 bases between the germline ends. Here the CDR3 reads CASSPPGQDYGYTF. The CDR3 DNA reads as TGTGCCAGCTCACCACCGGGGCAGGACTATGGCTACACCTTC. Supplemented by reference TRBV18 and TRBJ1-2, the full variable domain reads NAGVMQNPRHLVRRRGQEARLRCSPMKGHSHVYWYRQLPEEGLKFMVYLQKENIIDESGMPKERFSAEFPKEGPSILRIQQVVRGDSAAYFCASSPPGQDYGYTFGSGTRLTVV.

This rearrangement joins TRBV28 to TRBJ2-5, with 11 bases identical to TRBD2. With 4 bases clipped from V and 2 bases from J, the junction kept 12 bases outside the gene matches. The CDR3 is made up of 18 amino acids. Per germline, CDR1 MDHEN and CDR2 SYDVKM. The CDR3: CASSSLGFSGRVQETQYF. The DNA of the CDR3 is TGTGCCAGCAGTTCGCTCGGCTTTAGCGGGAGGGTACAAGAGACCCAGTACTTC.

The V call is TRBV7-2, the J call TRBJ1-2; 7 bases line up with TRBD1. With 5 bases clipped from V and 4 bases from J, the junction kept 13 bases outside the gene matches. Germline V CDR1 and CDR2: SGHTA, FQGNSA. The CDR3 has 16 amino acids. This chain's CDR3 is CASSPQVGGGRYGYTF. DNA for the CDR3: TGTGCCAGCAGCCCCCAAGTGGGAGGGGGCCGCTATGGCTACACCTTC.

This chain links TRBV20-1 with TRBJ2-5; D is unresolved. CDR3 length equals 12 residues. V lost 3 bases and J lost 11, with 16 bases in between. The germline V gene encodes CDR1 DFQATT and CDR2 SNEGSKA (reference sequence). CDR3: CSASRAINEQYF. The DNA of the CDR3 is TGCAGTGCTAGTAGAGCTATTAATGAGCAGTACTTC.

CDR3 amino acids: CASSLRYQSSYNEQFF. CDR3 nucleotide sequence: TGTGCCAGCAGCTTACGCTATCAAAGCTCCTACAATGAGCAGTTCTTC. V usage is TRBV7-2 and J usage is TRBJ2-1; D gene ambiguous. V gave up 2 bases and J gave up 0 bases, with 11 bases separating them. Germline loops: CDR1 SGHTA, CDR2 FQGNSA. This CDR3 has 16 amino acids.